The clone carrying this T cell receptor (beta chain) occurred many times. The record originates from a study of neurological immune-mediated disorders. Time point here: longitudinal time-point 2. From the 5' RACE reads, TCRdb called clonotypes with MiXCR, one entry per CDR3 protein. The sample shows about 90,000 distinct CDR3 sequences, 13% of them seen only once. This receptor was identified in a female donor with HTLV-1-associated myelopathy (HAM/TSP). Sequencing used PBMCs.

The CDR3 DNA reads as TGCGCCAGCAGCGCGACAGGGGGTGATACAGAGACCCAGTACTTC. Protein: CASSATGGDTETQYF. V is TRBV5-1 and J is TRBJ2-5, with 9 nucleotides matching TRBD1. CDR1 is SGHRS and CDR2 is YFSETQ in the germline V gene. The CDR3 totals 15 residues. Trimming took 4 bases from V and 4 from J; bases not matched to a gene: 8.